Sequencing of this T cell receptor beta chain was carried out in a study of T cell responses to AZD1222 COVID-19 vaccine. Study results and caveats: Clonal diversity was possibly underestimated, and the donors were mostly white British, with more females.

As regards this clone: Its antigen is unidentified.

Clones were sequenced by immunoSEQ multiplex PCR, and TCRdb holds only the in-frame ones, with some missing. The sample has around 100,000 clones; less than 90% are singletons. From germline, CDR1 is SGHRS and CDR2 YFSETQ. This CDR3 spans 14 amino acids. V was clipped by 7 bases and J by 6 bases, with 19 bases between them. This clonotype originated in an adult in good health. The chain employs TRBV5-1 and TRBJ1-2; no firm D call. The source was peripheral blood, collected on day 0 of AZD1222 vaccination. CDR3 loop: CASEEGPGTHGYTF. The CDR3 DNA sequence: TGCGCCAGCGAAGAGGGCCCCGGAACTCATGGCTACACCTTC.